Below are 24 T cell receptor beta chains sequenced from a single sample in a study of shared clonotypes between healthy human individuals. Here immunoSEQ multiplex PCR was the method, and the copy in TCRdb shows in-frame clones only, minus some. The sample has over 800,000 clones; around 92% are singletons. In the naive CD8 group, cells lacked CD45RO and were positively selected for CCR7, so terminally differentiated effector memory CD45RA+ cells were left out. Sequencing used naive CD8+ T cells sorted from blood. The source of these receptors is a man under 40 in good health.

The V gene is TRBV9, the J gene TRBJ2-2, with D uncertain. CDR3 length: 14 amino acids. With 3 bases removed from V and 0 bases from J, the gap between germline ends came to 6 bases. Germline V gene data show CDR1 as SGDLS and CDR2 as YYNGEE. CDR3 region: CASSETANTGELFF. For the CDR3, the DNA is TGTGCCAGCAGCGAAACAGCGAACACCGGGGAGCTGTTTTTT.

The CDR3 sequence: CASSSGTSGANVLTF. The CDR3 bases are TGTGCCAGCAGCTCGGGGACGTCCGGGGCCAACGTCCTGACTTTC. The rearrangement joins TRBV7-9 to TRBJ2-6; the D call may be TRBD1 or TRBD2 (5 bases each). Germline CDR1 is SEHNR and CDR2 is FQNEAQ (reference sequence). V gave up 4 bases and J gave up 4 bases, with 11 bases separating them. The CDR3 is 15 amino acids.

The chain links TRBV7-3 to TRBJ2-1; no clear D gene. Germline V gene lookup returns CDR1 SGHTA and CDR2 FQGTGA. V shed 4 bases and J shed 8 bases, with 18 bases lying between them. The length of the CDR3 is 15 residues. CDR3 sequence (DNA): TGTGCCAGCAGCTCCACCGGTGGTTTAGGTGATGAGCAGTTCTTC. As protein: CASSSTGGLGDEQFF.

The V gene is TRBV4-3, the J gene TRBJ1-1, with D perhaps matching TRBD1 (5 bases). CDR3 length: 21 residues. CDR1 is LGHNA and CDR2 is YSLEER in the germline V gene. The ends were cut back, 0 bases at V and 0 bases at J, with 26 bases in the middle. CDR3 DNA sequence: TGCGCCAGCAGCCAAGATCCCGCCGGGGCCACGGCTTTCTCCATGAACACTGAAGCTTTCTTT. Its protein product is CASSQDPAGATAFSMNTEAFF.

This chain joins TRBV15 and TRBJ2-1; 8 bases align to TRBD2. Trimming cost V 1 base and J 8 bases; bases outside gene matches: 7. The CDR3 runs to 15 residues. Germline V lookup: CDR1 LNHNV, CDR2 YYDKDF (reference sequence). CDR3 sequence (DNA): TGTGCCACCAGCAGAGGGCAGGGCGGGGGGCATGAGCAGTTCTTC. Translated: CATSRGQGGGHEQFF.

This clone was picked up one time. The V call is TRBV5-4, the J call TRBJ2-2; D gene ambiguous. Trimming stripped 2 bases from V and 1 base from J, with 6 bases between. This CDR3 has 14 residues. Germline lookup yields CDR1 SGHNT and CDR2 YYREEE (reference sequence). The CDR3 region has the DNA TGTGCCAGCAGCTTTTTAGGGAACACCGGGGAGCTGTTTTTT. Translated, it gives CASSFLGNTGELFF.

The V gene is TRBV5-5, the J gene TRBJ2-4; 8 bases line up with TRBD1. Losses at the gene ends were 4 bases for V and 2 bases for J; bases not matched to a gene: 5. The CDR3 length is 15 residues. Germline CDR1 and CDR2: SGHKS and YYEKEE (reference sequence). DNA of the CDR3: TGTGCCAGCAGCCCCGGACAGGGAACCAAAAACATTCAGTACTTC. Translated: CASSPGQGTKNIQYF.

The chain couples TRBV27 to TRBJ2-3; no reliable D call. The CDR3 totals 14 residues. V shed 8 bases and J shed 4 bases, with 16 bases lying between them. CDR1 is MNHEY and CDR2 is SMNVEV in the germline V gene (reference sequence). The CDR3 sequence: CASCVSFPPDTQYF. As DNA, the CDR3 is TGTGCCAGCTGTGTTTCTTTTCCCCCAGATACGCAGTATTTT.

V gene TRBV19 combines with J gene TRBJ2-1, with D possibly TRBD2 on 6 matching bases. Per the germline V gene, CDR1 is LNHDA and CDR2 is SQIVND (reference sequence). The CDR3 runs 16 residues. V was clipped by 3 bases and J by 4 bases, with 16 bases between them. Here the CDR3 DNA reads TGTGCCAGTAGTATGACCGGGAGACTAGGTTACAATGAGCAGTTCTTC. Translation: CASSMTGRLGYNEQFF.

The chain combines TRBV6-6 with TRBJ2-7, with TRBD1 matching over 10 bases. The CDR3 is 14 residues long. Germline CDR1 and CDR2: MNHNY and SVGAGI (reference sequence). Trimming cost V 4 bases and J 7 bases; bases outside gene matches: 7. CDR3 residues: CASSLRDRGVEQYF. Written as DNA, the CDR3 is TGTGCCAGCAGTTTAAGGGACAGGGGCGTAGAGCAGTACTTC.

The V and J genes are TRBV29-1 and TRBJ2-7; no firm D call. The CDR3 is 12 residues long. Trimming cost V 5 bases and J 3 bases, with 11 bases left between them. Looked up from germline, CDR1 is SQVTM and CDR2 is ANQGSEA. The CDR3 DNA follows: TGCAGCGTTTTGGACGGAAGCTACGAGCAGTACTTC. Residues: CSVLDGSYEQYF.

V and J are TRBV19 and TRBJ2-3; D is ambiguous. Germline lookup yields CDR1 LNHDA and CDR2 SQIVND (reference sequence). Trimming removed 1 base at V and 0 bases at J, with 5 bases between. CDR3 length: 14 amino acids. CDR3 region: CASSIVGSTDTQYF. The CDR3 DNA follows: TGTGCCAGTAGTATAGTCGGTAGCACAGATACGCAGTATTTT.

For this clone: The sample holds other DNA sequences that translate to the same CDR3. This CDR3 reads CASSWGAGELFF. The CDR3 DNA reads as TGTGCCAGCAGTTGGGGGGCCGGGGAGCTGTTTTTT. The chain employs TRBV27 and TRBJ2-2, with a possible D match to TRBD2 (6 bases). This CDR3 contains 12 residues. V shed 4 bases and J shed 6 bases, with 6 bases lying between them. Germline CDR1 MNHEY, CDR2 SMNVEV (reference sequence).

The J gene is TRBJ1-4, the V gene TRBV28; D unresolved. CDR3 size: 13 residues. Deletions cut 4 bases from V and 4 bases from J, with 7 bases between. Germline V gene data show CDR1 as MDHEN and CDR2 as SYDVKM. The CDR3 coding sequence is TGTGCCAGCAGTTCCAGGCTTAATGAAAAACTGTTTTTT. This gives the protein CASSSRLNEKLFF.

The genes are TRBV30 and TRBJ2-3, with 14 bases identical to TRBD2. This CDR3 has 18 residues. Germline V lookup: CDR1 GTSNPN, CDR2 SVGIG (reference sequence). V lost 4 bases and J lost 2; bases outside the gene matches: 11. CDR3 sequence (DNA): TGTGCCTGGACGACTAGCGGGAGGGCCACGATATACACAGATACGCAGTATTTT. Encoded protein: CAWTTSGRATIYTDTQYF.

The chain carries TRBV6-6 and TRBJ2-5; the D gene is possibly TRBD1 (5 bases). The germline V gene encodes CDR1 MNHNY and CDR2 SVGAGI (reference sequence). This CDR3 is built from 16 residues. Trimming shortened V by 3 bases and J by 1 base, and 15 bases separated the two germline ends. CDR3 bases: TGTGCCAGCAGTTATATGATCCAGGGCCTCCAAGAGACCCAGTACTTC. Its translation is CASSYMIQGLQETQYF.

V and J are TRBV7-6 and TRBJ1-3, with 8 bases lining up with TRBD1. The CDR3 runs 15 residues. In germline, CDR1 is SGHVS, CDR2 FNYEAQ. V lost 5 bases and J lost 2; bases outside the gene matches: 5. The CDR3 DNA is TGTGCCAGCAGCGGACAGGGTTTTCCTGGAAACACCATATATTTT. Translated, it gives CASSGQGFPGNTIYF.

The chain uses TRBV9 and TRBJ2-7, with 7 nucleotides matching TRBD1. This CDR3 has 16 amino acids. V shed 4 bases and J 3 bases; nucleotides not matched to a gene: 13. Germline V lookup: CDR1 SGDLS, CDR2 YYNGEE. The CDR3 here is CASSSRPGQVFYEQYF. The CDR3 DNA is TGTGCCAGCAGCTCAAGACCAGGACAGGTCTTCTACGAGCAGTACTTC.

The chain combines TRBV4-3 with TRBJ2-7; D remains ambiguous. This CDR3 region has 14 residues. Germline loops: CDR1 LGHNA, CDR2 YSLEER. Trimming removed 0 bases from V and 0 bases from J, with 6 bases in between. Here the CDR3 DNA reads TGCGCCAGCAGCCAAGATATGAGCTCCTACGAGCAGTACTTC. This translates into CASSQDMSSYEQYF.

This clone was seen a few times. This chain links TRBV7-7 with TRBJ2-2; no definite D call. Deletions cut 5 bases from V and 6 bases from J, with 10 bases between. Germline V gene lookup returns CDR1 SSHAT and CDR2 FNYEAQ (reference sequence). The CDR3 runs to 13 residues. CDR3 in DNA: TGTGCCAGCAGCCCTACGAGGCCCGGGGAGCTGTTTTTT. Translated, it gives CASSPTRPGELFF.

The chain employs TRBV27 and TRBJ2-3, with D perhaps matching TRBD1 (6 bases). The CDR3 consists of 14 residues. Germline V lookup: CDR1 MNHEY, CDR2 SMNVEV (reference sequence). The ends were cut back, 3 bases at V and 1 base at J, with 8 bases in the middle. The CDR3 bases are TGTGCCAGCAGTTTGCCAGGGGGCACAGATACGCAGTATTTT. It codes for CASSLPGGTDTQYF.

This chain links TRBV11-2 with TRBJ2-7; TRBD1 or TRBD2 may be the D gene (5 bases each). CDR3 length equals 14 residues. Trimming removed 4 bases at V and 5 bases at J, with 15 bases between. Germline loops: CDR1 SGHAT, CDR2 FQNNGV. The CDR3 nucleotides are TGTGCCAGCAGCTACTGGGCTCGGGGCAACGAGCAGTACTTC. Residues: CASSYWARGNEQYF.

Of note for this clone: The sample contains more than one DNA sequence encoding this CDR3. V gene TRBV5-6 combines with J gene TRBJ2-7; D gene unclear. Trimming left V 0 bases short and J 2 bases short, with 3 bases between. Per germline, CDR1 SGHDT and CDR2 YYEEEE. The CDR3 extends over 12 amino acids. Here the CDR3 reads CASSLETYEQYF. The CDR3 DNA reads as TGTGCCAGCAGCTTGGAGACCTACGAGCAGTACTTC.

In its sample, this clone was seen a few times. This chain joins TRBV7-2 and TRBJ2-7, with D perhaps TRBD1 or TRBD2 (5 bases each). V was shortened by 6 bases and J by 4 bases, with 22 bases between the two germline ends. Germline values: CDR1 SGHTA, CDR2 FQGNSA. The CDR3 consists of 16 residues. CDR3 residues: CASRPTGAARTYEQYF. The CDR3 nucleotides read TGTGCCAGCAGGCCTACCGGGGCAGCGAGGACATACGAGCAGTACTTC.